The 17 T cell receptor beta chains below all came from one sample that was sequenced in a study of PD-1 blockade in classical Hodgkin lymphoma. Generated by immunoSEQ multiplex PCR, the TCRdb table keeps only in-frame clones and is missing some. The table lists about 110,000 clones, approximately 89% of them singletons. Time point here: cycle 4 day 1 (C4D1), after more than five weeks of nivolumab. The patients all showed relapse after autologous stem cell transplantation, while their brentuximab vedotin exposure varied. Material: peripheral blood mononuclear cells (PBMCs), obtained before the fourth cycle of nivolumab. The receptors stem from a human donor with classical Hodgkin lymphoma.

This chain uses TRBV2 with TRBJ2-7, with no clear D. Trimming removed 2 bases from V and 4 bases from J, with 3 bases in between. The CDR3 contains 11 residues. CDR1 is SNHLY and CDR2 is FYNNEI in the germline V gene. The CDR3 DNA sequence: TGTGCCAGCAGTGAATTTTACGAGCAGTACTTC. This gives the protein CASSEFYEQYF. Full variable domain (outside the CDR3, taken from reference TRBV2 and TRBJ2-7): EPEVTQTPSHQVTQMGQEVILRCVPISNHLYFYWYRQILGQKVEFLVSFYNNEISEKSEIFDDQFSVERPDGSNFTLKIRSTKLEDSAMYFCASSEFYEQYFGPGTRLTVT.

The chain recombines TRBV28 with TRBJ2-7, with TRBD2 identical over 8 bases. The CDR3 has 20 amino acids. Germline V gene lookup returns CDR1 MDHEN and CDR2 SYDVKM. V was clipped by 7 bases and J by 4 bases; unmatched bases: 27. Here the CDR3 reads CASTLGGPWGPPSGSYEQYF. The DNA of the CDR3 is TGTGCCAGCACTTTGGGGGGACCCTGGGGTCCACCTAGCGGGTCGTACGAGCAGTACTTC.

The V gene is TRBV6-5, the J gene TRBJ1-6; D is undetermined. V lost 6 bases, J lost 1 base, and 7 bases lay in between. Germline CDR1 and CDR2: MNHEY and SVGAGI. The CDR3 length is 14 residues. The CDR3 nucleotides read TGTGCCAGCAGCCAAGGGTCCTATAATTCACCCCTCCACTTT. This codes for CASSQGSYNSPLHF.

This chain joins TRBV7-8 and TRBJ2-1; either TRBD1 or TRBD2 may supply D (5 bases each). This CDR3 spans 14 amino acids. Per the germline V gene, CDR1 is SGHVS and CDR2 is FQNEAQ. Between the trimmed V and J ends, which lost 2 bases and 2 bases, there was a span of 7 bases. The CDR3 reads CASSLMGPYNEQFF. The CDR3 region has the DNA TGTGCCAGCAGCTTAATGGGACCCTACAATGAGCAGTTCTTC.

The gene calls are TRBV6-1 and TRBJ2-1; no clear D gene. The germline CDR1 and CDR2 sequences are MNHNS and SASEGT. Trimming left V 1 base short and J 1 base short, with 8 bases between. This CDR3 contains 15 residues. The CDR3 reads CASSEVASSYNEQFF. The CDR3, as DNA: TGTGCCAGCAGTGAAGTGGCGAGTTCCTACAATGAGCAGTTCTTC.

J is TRBJ2-7 and V is TRBV28; D might be TRBD1 or TRBD2, each matching 5 bases. In germline, CDR1 is MDHEN, CDR2 SYDVKM. Trimming took off 1 base at V and 6 bases at J, with 7 bases between the two ends. The CDR3 runs 12 residues. As DNA, the CDR3 is TGTGCCAGCAGTTTATTCGGGGCCGAGCAGTACTTC. As protein: CASSLFGAEQYF.

The CDR3 region has the DNA TGTGCCAGCAGCCAAGAAGGGGATATGAACACTGAAGCTTTCTTT. Translating it yields CASSQEGDMNTEAFF. The rearrangement links TRBV4-2 to TRBJ1-1; perhaps TRBD1 as D (5 bases). Looked up from germline, CDR1 is LGHNA and CDR2 is YNFKEQ. This CDR3 is 15 amino acids long. The V end was cut by 0 bases, the J end by 0 bases, with 8 bases between.

The chain combines TRBV6-1 with TRBJ1-2; unclear D gene. The germline V and J ends were trimmed by 3 bases and 6 bases, with 14 bases remaining between them. Germline CDR1 and CDR2: MNHNS and SASEGT. The CDR3 is 14 residues long. The CDR3 reads CASSDDLGSHGYTF. Here the CDR3 DNA reads TGTGCCAGCAGTGACGATCTGGGTTCTCATGGCTACACCTTC.

This chain links TRBV7-9 with TRBJ2-3; TRBD2 matches 11 bases. The CDR3 is made up of 16 amino acids. The J segment lost 4 bases and the V segment lost 4 bases, leaving 7 bases of the junction unmatched. Germline assignment: CDR1 SEHNR and CDR2 FQNEAQ (reference sequence). The CDR3 sequence is CASSSELAGVSDTQYF. The CDR3, as DNA: TGTGCCAGCAGCTCGGAACTAGCGGGAGTTTCAGATACGCAGTATTTT.

This clone was recorded only once. CDR3 sequence reads: CAWSGQGLFGYTF. The CDR3 DNA is TGTGCCTGGAGCGGACAGGGTCTTTTTGGCTACACCTTC. V and J are TRBV30 and TRBJ1-2; 8 bases fit TRBD1. The CDR3 is made up of 13 amino acids. The V segment lost 3 bases and the J segment 7 bases; nucleotides outside the gene matches: 7. Germline-derived CDR1 and CDR2 are GTSNPN and SVGIG (reference sequence). Drawing the rest from reference TRBV30 and TRBJ1-2, the complete variable domain is SQTIHQWPATLVQPVGSPLSLECTVEGTSNPNLYWYRQAAGRGLQLLFYSVGIGQISSEVPQNLSASRPQDRQFILSSKKLLLSDSGFYLCAWSGQGLFGYTFGSGTRLTVV.

The CDR3 loop reads CASSLLTGTAFSPGNTIYF. As DNA, the CDR3 is TGTGCCAGCTCACTCCTCACCGGGACAGCTTTTTCACCTGGAAACACCATATATTTT. V and J are TRBV18 and TRBJ1-3, with 7 bases aligning to TRBD1. The germline gives CDR1 KGHSH, CDR2 LQKENI. This CDR3 has 19 residues. V lost 4 bases, J lost 2 bases, and 17 bases stayed unmatched.

This chain connects TRBV2 to TRBJ1-2, with no clear D. CDR1 SNHLY and CDR2 FYNNEI come from the germline V gene. V lost 5 bases and J lost 3, with 13 bases in between. The CDR3 totals 14 residues. The CDR3 here is CASSKGEDHYGYTF. CDR3 DNA sequence: TGTGCCAGCAGTAAAGGAGAGGATCACTATGGCTACACCTTC.

The CDR3 DNA sequence: TGTGCCAGCAGCCAAAAAGAGACCCAGTACTTC. This sequence encodes CASSQKETQYF. The chain links TRBV7-9 to TRBJ2-5; D remains ambiguous. Germline CDR1 and CDR2: SEHNR and FQNEAQ (reference sequence). The CDR3 loop spans 11 amino acids. The V end lost 5 bases, the J end lost 3 bases, and 4 bases lay between the germline ends.

J is TRBJ2-1 and V is TRBV7-2; D perhaps matches TRBD2 (6 bases). Germline V CDR1 and CDR2: SGHTA, FQGNSA. The CDR3 is 13 amino acids. The V and J ends lost 6 bases and 9 bases respectively, with 15 bases between them. The CDR3 spells CASSSGTGFEQFF. The CDR3 DNA reads as TGTGCCAGCAGTTCCGGGACTGGGTTTGAGCAGTTCTTC. Drawing the rest from reference TRBV7-2 and TRBJ2-1, the complete variable domain is GAGVSQSPSNKVTEKGKDVELRCDPISGHTALYWYRQSLGQGLEFLIYFQGNSAPDKSGLPSDRFSAERTGGSVSTLTIQRTQQEDSAVYLCASSSGTGFEQFFGPGTRLTVL.

The chain carries TRBV2 and TRBJ2-1, with D possibly being TRBD2 (6 bases). The germline V gene has CDR1 SNHLY and CDR2 FYNNEI. V was shortened by 6 bases and J by 3 bases, with 18 bases between the two germline ends. The CDR3 totals 16 residues. The CDR3 sequence is CASRRDSNSIYNEQFF. The CDR3 bases are TGTGCCAGCAGACGGGACTCTAATTCGATCTACAATGAGCAGTTCTTC.

The chain couples TRBV7-9 to TRBJ2-5, with unresolved D. In germline, CDR1 is SEHNR, CDR2 FQNEAQ (reference sequence). Trimming cost V 2 bases and J 1 base, with 14 bases left between them. The CDR3 length is 16 residues. CDR3 nucleotide sequence: TGTGCCAGCAGCTTACCTCTCGGGTACAGCCAAGAGACCCAGTACTTC. It codes for CASSLPLGYSQETQYF. The full variable domain, rest sourced from reference TRBV7-9 and TRBJ2-5, is DTGVSQNPRHKITKRGQNVTFRCDPISEHNRLYWYRQTLGQGPEFLTYFQNEAQLEKSRLLSDRFSAERPKGSFSTLEIQRTEQGDSAMYLCASSLPLGYSQETQYFGPGTRLLVL.

This clone has only a few counts. J is TRBJ2-1 and V is TRBV13, with TRBD1 matching 9 bases. The trim removed 2 bases at V and 9 bases at J, leaving 5 bases unmatched. Germline V gene lookup returns CDR1 PRHDT and CDR2 FYEKMQ (reference sequence). The CDR3 is 14 residues long. The CDR3 bases are TGTGCCAGCAGCTTACACGGGACAGGGACTGAGCAGTTCTTC. This sequence encodes CASSLHGTGTEQFF.